Included here is one T cell receptor beta chain sequence, with context. The authors' processing: After removing out-of-frame reads, millions of distinct TCRbeta sequences remained. Sequencing used immunoSEQ multiplex PCR; TCRdb keeps in-frame clones, though not all of them. Clone size and V and J calls were adopted from that table, with D and trimming inferred from the DNA. The sample shows 60,000 to 70,000 clones, over 70% of them seen only once. The sort gate was single viable CD3+CD4+CD8-CD45RO+ cells for memory CD4+ T cells. The sample is drawn from a study of memory CD4+ T cells and cytomegalovirus serostatus. The CDR3 loop spans 13 amino acids. Trimming cost V 4 bases and J 7 bases, with 14 bases left between them. CDR1 is SGHRS and CDR2 is YFSETQ in the germline V gene.

Input material: memory CD4+ T cells from blood. The receptor comes from an adult in good health and CMV-seronegative. Some clones in this sample may be carry-over from other donors' samples. This rearrangement joins TRBV5-1 to TRBJ1-2; D gene uncertain. The CDR3 loop reads CASSQADAGGYTF. The CDR3 DNA reads as TGCGCCAGCAGCCAAGCGGATGCGGGTGGCTACACCTTC.